The rows below give T cell receptor beta chains drawn from one sample of a study of T cells in Graves' hyperthyroidism and ophthalmopathy. Each CDR3 protein is one row after TCRdb ran MiXCR on the multiplex PCR reads. The table has 150,000 or so distinct CDR3 sequences, about 9.4% seen once. The sequencing sample was made of blood. The receptors were gathered from a woman in her late teens or twenties with Graves' hyperthyroidism that later progressed to Graves' ophthalmopathy. CDR3s include the opening cysteine and the closing phenylalanine or tryptophan. The D gene is left open where the match is weak. Clone size is shown for a subset of rows, as once, few, many or a class of expanded clone.

v_call: TRBV9
clone_size: .
j_call: TRBJ2-7
cdr3_length: 16
d_call: TRBD2
cdr3_nt: TGTGCCAGCAGCGTAGAGTCTAGCGGGAGCTCCTACGAGCAGTACTTC
cdr3_aa: CASSVESSGSSYEQYF

v_call: TRBV18
clone_size: many
j_call: TRBJ2-3
cdr3_length: 18
d_call: TRBD2
cdr3_nt: TGTGCCAGCTCACCTCCCGGGACTAGCGGGAAAGGCACAGATACGCAGTATTTT
cdr3_aa: CASSPPGTSGKGTDTQYF

v_call: TRBV28
clone_size: many
j_call: TRBJ1-5
cdr3_length: 13
d_call: .
cdr3_nt: TGTGCCAGTCTGGGAGGGGCTAATCAGCCCCAGCATTTT
cdr3_aa: CASLGGANQPQHF

v_call: TRBV6-1
clone_size: many
j_call: TRBJ1-1
cdr3_length: 14
d_call: TRBD1
cdr3_nt: TGTGCCAGCAAACGAAGGACAGGGAGTGGTGAAGCTTTCTTT
cdr3_aa: CASKRRTGSGEAFF

v_call: TRBV2
clone_size: .
j_call: TRBJ1-4
cdr3_length: 15
d_call: .
cdr3_nt: TGTGCCAGCAGCTCAGGGAGGACAACTAATGAAAAACCGTTTTTT
cdr3_aa: CASSSGRTTNEKPFF

v_call: TRBV5-1
clone_size: many
j_call: TRBJ2-3
cdr3_length: 16
d_call: TRBD1
cdr3_nt: TGCGCCAGCAGCTCCTGGGGAGGACAGGGTTCAGATACGCAGTATTTT
cdr3_aa: CASSSWGGQGSDTQYF

v_call: TRBV6-1
clone_size: many
j_call: TRBJ2-5
cdr3_length: 16
d_call: .
cdr3_nt: TGTGCCAGCAGTTCCGCGCCTGGTCGGAAAATGGAGACCCAGTACTTC
cdr3_aa: CASSSAPGRKMETQYF

v_call: TRBV3-1
clone_size: many
j_call: TRBJ2-7
cdr3_length: 16
d_call: .
cdr3_nt: TGTGCCAGCAGCCAAGATCCATGGACACGCTCCTACGAGCAGTACTTC
cdr3_aa: CASSQDPWTRSYEQYF

v_call: TRBV27
clone_size: many
j_call: TRBJ2-5
cdr3_length: 15
d_call: TRBD2
cdr3_nt: TGTGCCAGCAGTGCCCAGCGGGGGGGGTTAGAGACCCAGTACTTC
cdr3_aa: CASSAQRGGLETQYF

v_call: TRBV28
clone_size: many
j_call: TRBJ2-2
cdr3_length: 11
d_call: .
cdr3_nt: TGTGCCAGCAGTTTACGTAGGGAGCTGTTTTTT
cdr3_aa: CASSLRRELFF

v_call: TRBV3-1
clone_size: many
j_call: TRBJ2-3
cdr3_length: 15
d_call: TRBD1
cdr3_nt: TGTGCCAGCAGCCAAGCGGGACAGGGTGGATATACGCAGTATTTT
cdr3_aa: CASSQAGQGGYTQYF

v_call: TRBV18
clone_size: .
j_call: TRBJ2-7
cdr3_length: 19
d_call: TRBD1
cdr3_nt: TGTGCCAGCTCACCGCGGAACAAGGACCCCGCACAGGGGGGCTACGAGCAGTACTTC
cdr3_aa: CASSPRNKDPAQGGYEQYF

v_call: TRBV15
clone_size: .
j_call: TRBJ1-4
cdr3_length: 16
d_call: .
cdr3_nt: TGTGCCACCAGCAGAGATATGGTAGGAGGGAGTGAAAAACTGTTTTTT
cdr3_aa: CATSRDMVGGSEKLFF

v_call: TRBV7-9
clone_size: many
j_call: TRBJ1-2
cdr3_length: 13
d_call: .
cdr3_nt: TGTGCCAGCAGCCACTCGGACAGCCCGGGCTACACCTTC
cdr3_aa: CASSHSDSPGYTF

v_call: TRBV25-1
clone_size: few
j_call: TRBJ2-1
cdr3_length: 14
d_call: TRBD2
cdr3_nt: TGTGCCAGCAGAGAAACCGGCGGGAGTAATGAGCAGTTCTTC
cdr3_aa: CASRETGGSNEQFF

v_call: TRBV11-2
clone_size: many
j_call: TRBJ2-7
cdr3_length: 15
d_call: TRBD2
cdr3_nt: TGTGCCAGCAGCTTGGACCCGCGGGGGTCCTACGAGCAGTACTTC
cdr3_aa: CASSLDPRGSYEQYF

v_call: TRBV11-1
clone_size: many
j_call: TRBJ1-1
cdr3_length: 16
d_call: TRBD1
cdr3_nt: TGTGCCAGCAGCTTAACCGGGACAGTCGGGGGTGCTGAAGCTTTCTTT
cdr3_aa: CASSLTGTVGGAEAFF

v_call: TRBV7-3
clone_size: few
j_call: TRBJ2-3
cdr3_length: 16
d_call: .
cdr3_nt: TGTGCCAGCAGCCCCTGGGGCCGAAGGGGTCAAGATACGCAGTATTTT
cdr3_aa: CASSPWGRRGQDTQYF

v_call: TRBV6-6
clone_size: many
j_call: TRBJ2-5
cdr3_length: 15
d_call: .
cdr3_nt: TGTGCCAGCAGTTACTCACAGGGTTCGGGGGAGACCCAGTACTTC
cdr3_aa: CASSYSQGSGETQYF

v_call: TRBV18
clone_size: many
j_call: TRBJ1-1
cdr3_length: 15
d_call: .
cdr3_nt: TGTGCCAGCTCACCTGCGGGACGCTCGAACACTGAAGCTTTCTTT
cdr3_aa: CASSPAGRSNTEAFF

v_call: TRBV7-9
clone_size: many
j_call: TRBJ1-2
cdr3_length: 12
d_call: .
cdr3_nt: TGTGCCAGCAGCTTTTCAGGGGATGGCTACACCTTC
cdr3_aa: CASSFSGDGYTF

v_call: TRBV12-3/TRBV12-4
clone_size: many
j_call: TRBJ1-5
cdr3_length: 15
d_call: .
cdr3_nt: TGTGCCACCCGGGGGGACACTGAGAGCAATCAGCCCCAGCATTTT
cdr3_aa: CATRGDTESNQPQHF

v_call: TRBV4-2
clone_size: many
j_call: TRBJ1-4
cdr3_length: 15
d_call: .
cdr3_nt: TGTGCCAGCAGCCTCTCTCAGGGAGATCGGGAAAAACTGTTTTTT
cdr3_aa: CASSLSQGDREKLFF

v_call: TRBV5-1
clone_size: many
j_call: TRBJ1-2
cdr3_length: 14
d_call: .
cdr3_nt: TGCGCCAGCAGCTTAGATGAAGCTAACTATGGCTACACCTTC
cdr3_aa: CASSLDEANYGYTF

v_call: TRBV5-4
clone_size: few
j_call: TRBJ1-4
cdr3_length: 18
d_call: TRBD1
cdr3_nt: TGTGCCAGCAGCTTTAGTGTAACAGGGGGCGCCGCTAATGAAAAACTGTTTTTT
cdr3_aa: CASSFSVTGGAANEKLFF

v_call: TRBV24-1
clone_size: many
j_call: TRBJ2-1
cdr3_length: 15
d_call: .
cdr3_nt: TGTGCCACCAGTGATTCCGCCCGCCAGGGACATGAGCAGTTCTTC
cdr3_aa: CATSDSARQGHEQFF

v_call: TRBV6-1
clone_size: many
j_call: TRBJ2-7
cdr3_length: 13
d_call: .
cdr3_nt: TGTGCCAGCAGTGAAGCGGACGGATACGAGCAGTACTTC
cdr3_aa: CASSEADGYEQYF

v_call: TRBV7-9
clone_size: many
j_call: TRBJ2-2
cdr3_length: 14
d_call: .
cdr3_nt: TGTGCCAGCAGGATAACAGGGACGACCGGGGAGCTGTTTTTT
cdr3_aa: CASRITGTTGELFF

v_call: TRBV5-1
clone_size: many
j_call: TRBJ1-6
cdr3_length: 12
d_call: .
cdr3_nt: TGCGCCAGCAGCGACAGTGGATCACCCCTCCACTTT
cdr3_aa: CASSDSGSPLHF

v_call: TRBV12-3/TRBV12-4
clone_size: many
j_call: TRBJ1-5
cdr3_length: 15
d_call: TRBD1
cdr3_nt: TGTGCCAGCAGTTTAGCGACAGGGGCCGGGCAGCCCCAGCATTTT
cdr3_aa: CASSLATGAGQPQHF

v_call: TRBV30
clone_size: many
j_call: TRBJ1-3
cdr3_length: 14
d_call: .
cdr3_nt: TGTGCCTGGAGTGTAGATATTCCCGGAAACACCATATATTTT
cdr3_aa: CAWSVDIPGNTIYF

v_call: TRBV2
clone_size: many
j_call: TRBJ2-3
cdr3_length: 15
d_call: TRBD1
cdr3_nt: TGTGCCAGCAGAAAACAGGGGGCGACATCAGATACGCAGTATTTT
cdr3_aa: CASRKQGATSDTQYF

v_call: TRBV4-1
clone_size: few
j_call: TRBJ1-2
cdr3_length: 15
d_call: .
cdr3_nt: TGCGCCAGCAGCCACACGACCGGACCGCTCTATGGCTACACCTTC
cdr3_aa: CASSHTTGPLYGYTF

v_call: TRBV6-1
clone_size: many
j_call: TRBJ1-1
cdr3_length: 16
d_call: TRBD1
cdr3_nt: TGTGCCAGCCCTTCCGGGACAGGGGGACCTGACACTGAAGCTTTCTTT
cdr3_aa: CASPSGTGGPDTEAFF

v_call: TRBV24-1
clone_size: .
j_call: TRBJ1-2
cdr3_length: 12
d_call: .
cdr3_nt: TGTGCCACCAGTGACCAGGCTACGGGCTACACCTTC
cdr3_aa: CATSDQATGYTF

v_call: TRBV14
clone_size: few
j_call: TRBJ1-1
cdr3_length: 13
d_call: .
cdr3_nt: TGTGCCAGCAGCCAAGTAAAAAACACTGAAGCTTTCTTT
cdr3_aa: CASSQVKNTEAFF

v_call: TRBV19
clone_size: .
j_call: TRBJ2-7
cdr3_length: 15
d_call: TRBD2
cdr3_nt: TGTGCCAGTAGTATACCCGGACTAGCGGGAGTCGAGCAGTACTTC
cdr3_aa: CASSIPGLAGVEQYF

v_call: TRBV7-2
clone_size: many
j_call: TRBJ2-7
cdr3_length: 13
d_call: .
cdr3_nt: TGTGCCAGCAGCTTAGAAAGGCACTACGAGCAGTACTTC
cdr3_aa: CASSLERHYEQYF

v_call: TRBV29-1
clone_size: many
j_call: TRBJ1-1
cdr3_length: 12
d_call: TRBD1
cdr3_nt: TGCAGCGGTGACAGGGCGAACACTGAAGCTTTCTTT
cdr3_aa: CSGDRANTEAFF

v_call: TRBV18
clone_size: many
j_call: TRBJ1-1
cdr3_length: 14
d_call: .
cdr3_nt: TGTGCCAGCTCACCACGTGGGGTGAACACTGAAGCTTTCTTT
cdr3_aa: CASSPRGVNTEAFF

v_call: TRBV6-1
clone_size: many
j_call: TRBJ1-1
cdr3_length: 15
d_call: .
cdr3_nt: TGTGCCAGCAGTGAGGCTGCGAACCTGAACACTGAAGCTTTCTTT
cdr3_aa: CASSEAANLNTEAFF

v_call: TRBV15
clone_size: many
j_call: TRBJ1-5
cdr3_length: 13
d_call: .
cdr3_nt: TGTGCCACCACGGCAGAGGTGAGCCAGCCCCAGCATTTT
cdr3_aa: CATTAEVSQPQHF

v_call: TRBV4-2
clone_size: .
j_call: TRBJ1-2
cdr3_length: 16
d_call: .
cdr3_nt: TGTGCCAGCAGCCAAGATCACTCGGGGAGGGGCTATGGCTACACCTTC
cdr3_aa: CASSQDHSGRGYGYTF

v_call: TRBV6-2/TRBV6-3
clone_size: .
j_call: TRBJ2-1
cdr3_length: 16
d_call: .
cdr3_nt: TGCGCCAGCAGTTACGGTTTTAAGCGGGCAAACGATGAGCAGTTCTTC
cdr3_aa: CASSYGFKRANDEQFF